This TCR beta chain came from a study of CD8 T cells in ankylosing spondylitis. Study-level points and caveats: What appeared characteristic of ankylosing spondylitis blood was a TCR beta motif of eight highly homologous variants.

This clonotype was picked up a small number of times. Antigen unknown. Trimming took 1 base from V and 7 from J, leaving 4 bases between them. The CDR3 covers 12 residues. CDR1 and CDR2 (germline): LNHNV, YYDKDF (reference sequence). As the method for making TCR beta libraries, quantitative 5'-RACE with molecular barcodes was used. TCRdb processed the 5' RACE reads anew with MiXCR; each CDR3 protein has one entry. This sample has 470,000 or so distinct CDR3 sequences, with more than 25% found just once. Input material: blood, either unsorted or a sorted T cell fraction (not recorded which). The clonotype comes from a male donor with ankylosing spondylitis. This sequence joins TRBV15 and TRBJ2-2; unclear D gene. CDR3 residues: CATSRVGGELFF. The DNA of the CDR3 is TGTGCCACCAGCAGAGTCGGCGGGGAGCTGTTTTTT.